This T cell receptor (beta chain) is from a study of blood T cell repertoires in COVID-19. Turning to the study itself: Some COVID-19 samples were acute and others convalescent; all came from the United States, Italy and Spain. Sample material is recorded as cDNA or gDNA derived from T cells, B-cell-depleted T cells, or PBMCs.

Authors' analysis steps: Estimates of nucleated cell counts were drawn from the amplification of reference gene primers. This table comes from immunoSEQ multiplex PCR, and its TCRdb copy is limited to in-frame clones, with some not included. V and J calls and clone size are those listed in that table; D and trimming were worked out from the DNA. Seen here are some 120,000 clones, about 77% observed once, and the top ten hold just under 25%. CDR3 length: 15 residues. V gave up 4 bases and J gave up 8 bases, with 18 bases separating them. Germline CDR1 is LGHDT and CDR2 is YNNKEL (reference sequence). This chain joins TRBV3-1 (or the pseudogene TRBV3-2) and TRBJ2-1; a weak D match, TRBD2 (6 bases). The sample was peripheral blood. This clonotype was obtained from a human donor in a cohort sampled during active COVID-19. The CDR3 here is CASSLSAGGWDEQFF. The CDR3 nucleotides are TGTGCCAGCAGCCTCTCAGCGGGTGGATGGGATGAGCAGTTCTTC.